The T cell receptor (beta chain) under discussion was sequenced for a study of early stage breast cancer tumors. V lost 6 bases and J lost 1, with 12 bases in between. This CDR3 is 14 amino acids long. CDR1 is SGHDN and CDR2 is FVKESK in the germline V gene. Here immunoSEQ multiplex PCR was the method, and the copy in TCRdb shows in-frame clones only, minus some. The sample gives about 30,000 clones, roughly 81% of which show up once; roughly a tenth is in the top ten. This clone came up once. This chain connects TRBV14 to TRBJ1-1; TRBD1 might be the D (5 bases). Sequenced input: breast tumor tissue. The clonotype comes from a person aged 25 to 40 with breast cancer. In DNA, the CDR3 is TGTGCCAGCAGAAAAGGGGTGTGGAACACTGAAGCTTTCTTT. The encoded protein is CASRKGVWNTEAFF.